The 5 T cell receptor beta chains presented below share a single source sample, sequenced in a study of shared T cell receptors in the human thymus. Method: immunoSEQ multiplex PCR; TCRdb's copy keeps in-frame clones and lacks some. The sample contains some 640,000 clones, 70% to 90% of which appear only once. The sample was also reused in another study, on human thymus T cells.

Sequenced input: thymocytes. These receptors all stem from a boy under three years old with a congenital heart defect.

J is TRBJ1-6 and V is TRBV10-3; 8 bases are shared with TRBD1. The trim removed 4 bases at V and 6 bases at J, leaving 11 bases unmatched. The length of the CDR3 is 17 residues. The germline CDR1 and CDR2 sequences are ENHRY and SYGVKD. The CDR3 coding sequence is TGTGCCATCAGTGGGTTCCGACCGGGACAGGTTAATTCACCCCTCCACTTT. This codes for CAISGFRPGQVNSPLHF.

The chain links TRBV7-9 to TRBJ1-1, with TRBD1 matching over 10 bases. V lost 5 bases and J lost 8; bases outside the gene matches: 14. This CDR3 has 16 residues. Germline V gene lookup returns CDR1 SEHNR and CDR2 FQNEAQ (reference sequence). CDR3 amino acids: CASSLEERTGGIEAFF. CDR3 in DNA: TGTGCCAGCAGCCTTGAAGAGAGGACAGGGGGAATAGAAGCTTTCTTT.

J is TRBJ2-1 and V is TRBV28; 7 bases fit TRBD1. Germline CDR1 and CDR2: MDHEN and SYDVKM. This CDR3 is built from 19 residues. After removal of 3 bases from V and 3 bases from J, the junction contained 17 bases not matched to a gene. CDR3 in DNA: TGTGCCAGCAGTTTTTTAAGCCTTAGACCGGGACAGATCTACAATGAGCAGTTCTTC. Amino acid sequence: CASSFLSLRPGQIYNEQFF.

V and J are TRBV4-1 and TRBJ2-7; 9 bases align to TRBD2. After removal of 1 base from V and 5 bases from J, the junction contained 18 bases not matched to a gene. The CDR3 extends over 19 amino acids. Germline V lookup: CDR1 MGHRA, CDR2 YSYEKL. The CDR3 loop is CASSQVPLSGSLSAHEQYF. For the CDR3, the DNA is TGCGCCAGCAGCCAAGTGCCCCTTAGCGGGAGTCTCTCGGCCCACGAGCAGTACTTC.

This clone occurred once. V is TRBV6-5 and J is TRBJ2-7; 9 nucleotides match TRBD1. V lost 2 bases to trimming and J lost 4 bases; unmatched junction nucleotides: 6. CDR3 length: 15 amino acids. CDR1 is MNHEY and CDR2 is SVGAGI in the germline V gene. In DNA form, the CDR3 reads TGTGCCAGCAGTTACCTCCGGGACAGGGCTTACGAGCAGTACTTC. Amino acids: CASSYLRDRAYEQYF.